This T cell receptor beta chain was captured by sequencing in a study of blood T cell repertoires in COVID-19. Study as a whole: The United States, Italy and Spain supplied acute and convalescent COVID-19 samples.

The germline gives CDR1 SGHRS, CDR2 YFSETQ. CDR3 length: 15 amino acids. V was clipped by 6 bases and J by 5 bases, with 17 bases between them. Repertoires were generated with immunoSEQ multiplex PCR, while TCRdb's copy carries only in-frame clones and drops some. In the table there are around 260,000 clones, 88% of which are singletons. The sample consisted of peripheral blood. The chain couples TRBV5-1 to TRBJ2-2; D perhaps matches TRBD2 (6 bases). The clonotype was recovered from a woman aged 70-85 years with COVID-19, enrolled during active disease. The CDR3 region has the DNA TGCGCCAGCACCCCCAGGGCCGCGGGGACCGGGGAGCTGTTTTTT. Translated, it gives CASTPRAAGTGELFF.